These T cell receptor beta chains were read from a single sample in a study of OX40 agonist ivuxolimab in advanced cancers. The method was immunoSEQ multiplex PCR; TCRdb's version includes in-frame clones alone and lacks a portion of them. The data hold roughly 45,000 clones, with approximately 81% observed a single time. The sequencing here drew on CD4+ or CD8+ T cells sorted from blood, taken in a trial of the OX40 agonist ivuxolimab. The receptors were sampled from an adult with an advanced solid tumor such as melanoma, head and neck, liver or kidney cancer. The CDR3 runs from the conserved cysteine through the conserved F or W. A D gene is named only where the DNA matches it firmly. Clone size is stated in some rows and not others, as once, few, many or a class when expanded.

D,V,J,size,CDR3,DNA
-,TRBV28,TRBJ2-5,-,CASSASDSGETQYF,TGTGCCAGCAGTGCATCGGACTCCGGAGAGACCCAGTACTTC
-,TRBV5-6,TRBJ2-7,-,CASSLEGREQYF,TGTGCCAGCAGCTTAGAAGGGAGGGAGCAGTACTTC
-,TRBV2,TRBJ1-1,once,CASSEAWGSEAFF,TGTGCCAGCAGTGAGGCTTGGGGGTCTGAAGCTTTCTTT
-,TRBV19,TRBJ1-1,-,CASSITDSTEAFF,TGTGCCAGTAGTATAACGGACAGCACTGAAGCTTTCTTT
-,TRBV4-2,TRBJ2-7,-,CASSQGQDEQYF,TGTGCCAGCAGCCAAGGTCAGGACGAGCAGTACTTC
-,TRBV5-6,TRBJ1-1,-,CASSLASEAFF,TGTGCCAGCAGCTTGGCCTCTGAAGCTTTCTTT
-,TRBV28,TRBJ1-3,-,CASSSPSYTSGNTIYF,TGTGCCAGCAGTTCCCCCTCCTACACTTCTGGAAACACCATATATTTT
TRBD1,TRBV27,TRBJ1-2,-,CASSEGQGTYGYTF,TGTGCCAGCAGTGAAGGACAGGGGACCTATGGCTACACCTTC
-,TRBV29-1,TRBJ2-5,-,CSVELRGGPQETQYF,TGCAGCGTTGAACTCAGGGGGGGTCCTCAAGAGACCCAGTACTTC
-,TRBV5-1,TRBJ2-3,-,CASSLITDYTDTQYF,TGCGCCAGCAGCTTGATTACAGATTACACAGATACGCAGTATTTT
TRBD1,TRBV28,TRBJ1-4,-,CASSLSGGDEKLFF,TGTGCCAGCAGTTTATCAGGGGGCGATGAAAAACTGTTTTTT
-,TRBV7-2,TRBJ1-1,-,CASNSLGSGDWTEAFF,TGTGCCAGCAACTCCCTAGGGTCGGGGGATTGGACTGAAGCTTTCTTT
TRBD1,TRBV27,TRBJ1-5,once,CASFLPHRGHMSNQPQHF,TGTGCCAGCTTTCTGCCCCACAGGGGGCATATGAGCAATCAGCCCCAGCATTTT
TRBD1,TRBV29-1,TRBJ2-5,-,CSVEQGLRETQYF,TGCAGCGTCGAACAGGGGTTGCGAGAGACCCAGTACTTC
-,TRBV28,TRBJ1-2,-,CASSRTVRGYTF,TGTGCCAGCAGTCGGACAGTCAGGGGCTACACCTTC
TRBD1,TRBV7-2,TRBJ2-4,-,CASSSGQGRDIQYF,TGTGCCAGCAGCTCTGGACAGGGGCGGGACATTCAGTACTTC
-,TRBV19,TRBJ2-6,-,CASSILLTGANVLTF,TGTGCCAGTAGTATATTATTAACTGGGGCCAACGTCCTGACTTTC
-,TRBV6-5,TRBJ1-1,-,CASIWAGGDSIEAFF,TGTGCCAGCATTTGGGCCGGGGGGGACTCGATAGAAGCTTTCTTT
TRBD1,TRBV4-1,TRBJ2-2,-,CASSQVPQGASTGELFF,TGCGCCAGCAGCCAAGTCCCCCAGGGGGCGAGCACCGGGGAGCTGTTTTTT
TRBD2,TRBV4-1,TRBJ2-1,-,CASSQDRASGGDYNEQFF,TGCGCCAGCAGCCAAGATAGAGCCAGCGGGGGGGACTACAATGAGCAGTTCTTC
TRBD1,TRBV2,TRBJ1-6,-,CASSEAQTGVRSPLHF,TGTGCCAGCAGTGAAGCGCAGACAGGGGTGCGTTCACCCCTCCACTTT
TRBD1,TRBV7-9,TRBJ1-2,-,CASSFRPGGLNYGYTF,TGTGCCAGCAGCTTTAGGCCAGGGGGCTTGAACTATGGCTACACCTTC
-,TRBV27,TRBJ1-6,-,CASAGQIYNSPLHF,TGTGCCAGTGCTGGGCAGATCTATAATTCACCCCTCCACTTT
TRBD2,TRBV9,TRBJ2-1,few,CASSVVSTSGAEQFF,TGTGCCAGCAGCGTAGTGTCGACTAGCGGGGCGGAGCAGTTCTTC
-,TRBV4-3,TRBJ1-1,-,CASSLVHGNTEAFF,TGCGCCAGCAGCCTTGTTCATGGGAATACTGAAGCTTTCTTT
TRBD1,TRBV4-1,TRBJ1-6,-,CASSFEGQGNSPLHF,TGCGCCAGCAGCTTTGAGGGACAGGGAAACTCACCCCTCCACTTT